This is a list of T cell receptor beta chains from one sample in a study of T cells expressing NK-cell markers. TCRdb reprocessed the 5' RACE reads, with one entry per CDR3 protein and no DNA. Here the sample table reports about 540,000 distinct CDR3 sequences. The sequenced material came from blood T cells: a sorted CD56 or NKG2C T cell subset, CD4+ or CD8+ T cells, or bulk PBMC T cells (not recorded which). These receptors all stem from a man younger than 35 in good health. The CDR3 runs from the conserved cysteine through the conserved F or W.

J gene: TRBJ2-1; V gene: TRBV7-6; CDR3 protein: CASSRWAPGGYNEQFF
J gene: TRBJ2-1; V gene: TRBV6-5; CDR3 protein: CASSRDVRGTNNEQFF
J gene: TRBJ1-1; V gene: TRBV5-1; CDR3 protein: CASSYEGPMNTEAFF
J gene: TRBJ2-3; V gene: TRBV5-5; CDR3 protein: CASSYLGLAGGGADTQYF
J gene: TRBJ2-1; V gene: TRBV12-3/TRBV12-4; CDR3 protein: CASSSLGLLAGGPPEQFF
J gene: TRBJ2-4; V gene: TRBV12-3/TRBV12-4; CDR3 protein: CASARQEARNIQYF
J gene: TRBJ1-2; V gene: TRBV10-3; CDR3 protein: CAIMGAGDYGYTF
J gene: TRBJ2-1; V gene: TRBV7-9; CDR3 protein: CASSLAPGPFGNEQFF
J gene: TRBJ2-7; V gene: TRBV24-1; CDR3 protein: CATSDYSGKQYF
J gene: TRBJ2-2; V gene: TRBV10-3; CDR3 protein: CAITGQGNTGELFF
J gene: TRBJ2-7; V gene: TRBV20-1; CDR3 protein: CSARVSGGPLEQYF
J gene: TRBJ2-1; V gene: TRBV12-3/TRBV12-4; CDR3 protein: CASSPGTSGRILFF
J gene: TRBJ2-3; V gene: TRBV28; CDR3 protein: CASSFVSGFTDTQYF
J gene: TRBJ2-5; V gene: TRBV28; CDR3 protein: CASTQGTGRGETQYF
J gene: TRBJ1-3; V gene: TRBV7-9; CDR3 protein: CASSYDQGVSGNTIYF
J gene: TRBJ2-5; V gene: TRBV7-2; CDR3 protein: CASSRDGGALGETQYF
J gene: TRBJ2-5; V gene: TRBV7-2; CDR3 protein: CASSRTTGGAFVAQYF
J gene: TRBJ2-7; V gene: TRBV28; CDR3 protein: CASSLLATFTYEQYF
J gene: TRBJ2-3; V gene: TRBV5-1; CDR3 protein: CASSFTDREIDTQYF
J gene: TRBJ1-5; V gene: TRBV29-1; CDR3 protein: CSVHPLDPTQPQHF
J gene: TRBJ1-6; V gene: TRBV7-8; CDR3 protein: CASSLSQITYSPLHF
J gene: TRBJ2-2; V gene: TRBV24-1; CDR3 protein: CATSDPGDENTGELFF
J gene: TRBJ2-1; V gene: TRBV10-2; CDR3 protein: CASSDIGLQQFF
J gene: TRBJ2-1; V gene: TRBV11-2; CDR3 protein: CASSLGTSGSLSGNNEQFF
J gene: TRBJ2-5; V gene: TRBV24-1; CDR3 protein: CATSDGRGEEETQYF
J gene: TRBJ2-1; V gene: TRBV4-1; CDR3 protein: CASSRVPAWSNEQFF
J gene: TRBJ2-1; V gene: TRBV14; CDR3 protein: CASSLVPGLARKEQFF
J gene: TRBJ2-1; V gene: TRBV12-3/TRBV12-4; CDR3 protein: CASSLLYGRQKAGGFHNEQFF
J gene: TRBJ2-5; V gene: TRBV18; CDR3 protein: CASSRLWQHQETQYF
J gene: TRBJ2-2; V gene: TRBV20-1; CDR3 protein: CSAMGQGAWTGELFF
J gene: TRBJ1-1; V gene: TRBV11-2; CDR3 protein: CASSFVGSGDTEAFF
J gene: TRBJ2-1; V gene: TRBV29-1; CDR3 protein: CSVPGQGAYNEQFF
J gene: TRBJ2-7; V gene: TRBV4-3; CDR3 protein: CASSQDQGPGEYEQYF
J gene: TRBJ2-3; V gene: TRBV4-1; CDR3 protein: CASSQDSTVGGTDTQYF
J gene: TRBJ2-1; V gene: TRBV20-1; CDR3 protein: CSARGLLATSYNEQFF
J gene: TRBJ2-4; V gene: TRBV7-9; CDR3 protein: CASSPDGENIQYF
J gene: TRBJ2-7; V gene: TRBV5-1; CDR3 protein: CASSRQGQGNEQYF
J gene: TRBJ1-2; V gene: TRBV11-2; CDR3 protein: CASHRGLSNYGYTF
J gene: TRBJ2-3; V gene: TRBV10-3; CDR3 protein: CAISELDYEGTDTQYF
J gene: TRBJ1-5; V gene: TRBV20-1; CDR3 protein: CSAIGSYNQPQHF
J gene: TRBJ2-7; V gene: TRBV3-1; CDR3 protein: CASSLQPGTEQYF
J gene: TRBJ2-7; V gene: TRBV5-1; CDR3 protein: CASSTTLPDQGEKYF
J gene: TRBJ2-3; V gene: TRBV30; CDR3 protein: CAWSVLTPWGRGDTQYF
J gene: TRBJ1-1; V gene: TRBV5-1; CDR3 protein: CASRAGGPNTEAFF
J gene: TRBJ2-7; V gene: TRBV4-2; CDR3 protein: CASSPARVSSYEQYF
J gene: TRBJ1-4; V gene: TRBV10-3; CDR3 protein: CAIGPGQGREKLFF
J gene: TRBJ2-3; V gene: TRBV6-2/TRBV6-3; CDR3 protein: CASGRSDTQYF
J gene: TRBJ2-7; V gene: TRBV11-1; CDR3 protein: CASSGGEGPFLASYEQYF
J gene: TRBJ2-1; V gene: TRBV4-1; CDR3 protein: CASSQVIYNEQFF